This TCR beta chain was recovered during a study of T cells in Graves' hyperthyroidism and ophthalmopathy. Overall study results and limits: Most thyroid clonotypes that were expanded above 0.001 also turned up in blood.

On the basis of clinical symptoms, serum thyroxine and TRAb, thyroid ultrasound and orbital computed tomography, diagnoses were made. Sample collection date corresponds to first hyperthyroidism diagnosis, prior to any ophthalmopathy symptoms. RNA transcripts provided the source from which TCR beta CDR3 regions were amplified. An initial round of RT-PCR targeting the TCR CDR3 relied on the HTBI primer set. Each CDR3 protein is one row after TCRdb ran MiXCR on the multiplex PCR reads. The data contain 600,000 to 850,000 distinct CDR3 sequences, 18% of them seen just once; the ten biggest clones take up over 15%. In this sample, this clonotype turned up many times. No antigen is known for it. This CDR3 spans 18 amino acids. Germline CDR1 reads SNHLY; CDR2 reads FYNNEI. The V gene end was trimmed by 5 bases and the J gene end by 4 bases; junction bases not matched to a gene: 15.

The chain has TRBV2 and TRBJ2-5, with 11 nucleotides matching TRBD2. The source material was blood. This TCR came from a woman aged 45-65 years with Graves' hyperthyroidism that later progressed to Graves' ophthalmopathy. The CDR3 reads CASSTPGTSGIGTETQYF. In DNA, the CDR3 is TGTGCCAGCAGTACACCAGGGACTAGCGGCATTGGAACAGAGACCCAGTACTTC.